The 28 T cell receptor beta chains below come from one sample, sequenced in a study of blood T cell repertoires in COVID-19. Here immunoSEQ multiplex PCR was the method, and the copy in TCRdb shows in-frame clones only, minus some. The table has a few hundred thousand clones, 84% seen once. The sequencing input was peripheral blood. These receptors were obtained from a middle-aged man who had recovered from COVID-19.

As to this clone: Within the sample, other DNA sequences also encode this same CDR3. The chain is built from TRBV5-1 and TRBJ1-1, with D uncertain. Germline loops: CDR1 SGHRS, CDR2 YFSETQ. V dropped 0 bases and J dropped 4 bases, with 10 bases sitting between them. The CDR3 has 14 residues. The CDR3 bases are TGCGCCAGCAGCTTGGATCGGGGTAGCACTGAAGCTTTCTTT. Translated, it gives CASSLDRGSTEAFF.

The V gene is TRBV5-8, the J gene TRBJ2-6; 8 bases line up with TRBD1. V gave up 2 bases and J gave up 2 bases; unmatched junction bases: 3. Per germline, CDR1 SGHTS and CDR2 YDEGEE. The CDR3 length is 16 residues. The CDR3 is CASSFWTGTGANVLTF. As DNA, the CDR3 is TGTGCCAGCAGCTTCTGGACAGGGACTGGGGCCAACGTCCTGACTTTC.

CDR3 in amino acids: CASSPRGVSGNEQFF. The CDR3 region has the DNA TGTGCCAGTTCCCCCCGGGGCGTAAGCGGGAATGAGCAGTTCTTC. The chain recombines TRBV19 with TRBJ2-1; possible D gene TRBD2, 6 bases. Deletions cut 8 bases from V and 7 bases from J, with 21 bases between. From germline, CDR1 is LNHDA and CDR2 SQIVND (reference sequence). The CDR3 spans 15 residues.

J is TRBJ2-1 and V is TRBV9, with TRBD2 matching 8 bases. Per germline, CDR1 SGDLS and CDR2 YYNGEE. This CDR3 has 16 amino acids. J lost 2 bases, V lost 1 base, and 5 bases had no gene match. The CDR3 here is CASSVLAGGTYNEQFF. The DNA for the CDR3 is TGTGCCAGCAGCGTACTCGCGGGAGGAACCTACAATGAGCAGTTCTTC.

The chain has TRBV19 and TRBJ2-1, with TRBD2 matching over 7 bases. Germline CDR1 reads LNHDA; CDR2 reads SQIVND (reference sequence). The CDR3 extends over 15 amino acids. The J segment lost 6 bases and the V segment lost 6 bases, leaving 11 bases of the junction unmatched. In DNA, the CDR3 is TGTGCCAGTAGGAAAACCGGGACTACCTCCAATGAGCAGTTCTTC. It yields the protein CASRKTGTTSNEQFF. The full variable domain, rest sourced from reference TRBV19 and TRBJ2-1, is DGGITQSPKYLFRKEGQNVTLSCEQNLNHDAMYWYRQDPGQGLRLIYYSQIVNDFQKGDIAEGYSVSREKKESFPLTVTSAQKNPTAFYLCASRKTGTTSNEQFFGPGTRLTVL.

CDR3 sequence reads: CASSGRVPGGHIQYF. Here the CDR3 DNA reads TGTGCCAGCAGCGGCCGGGTCCCAGGCGGGCACATTCAGTACTTC. The V and J genes are TRBV9 and TRBJ2-4; possible D gene TRBD2, 5 bases. The CDR3 runs 15 residues. V was trimmed by 3 bases and J by 8 bases, leaving 18 bases between them. CDR1 and CDR2 from the germline V gene are SGDLS and YYNGEE.

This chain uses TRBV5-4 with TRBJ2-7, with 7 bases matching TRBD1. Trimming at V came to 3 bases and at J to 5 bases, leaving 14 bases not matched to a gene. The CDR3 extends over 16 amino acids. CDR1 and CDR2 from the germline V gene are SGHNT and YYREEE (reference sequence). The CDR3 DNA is TGTGCCAGCAGCTCGCCTCAGACAGGGAAACAAGACGAGCAGTACTTC. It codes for CASSSPQTGKQDEQYF.

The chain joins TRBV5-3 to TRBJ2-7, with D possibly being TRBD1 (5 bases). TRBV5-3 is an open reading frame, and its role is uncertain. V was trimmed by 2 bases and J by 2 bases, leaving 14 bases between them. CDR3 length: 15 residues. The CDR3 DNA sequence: TGTGCCAGAAGCTTCAGAGACAGAGATACCTACGAGCAGTACTTC. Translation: CARSFRDRDTYEQYF.

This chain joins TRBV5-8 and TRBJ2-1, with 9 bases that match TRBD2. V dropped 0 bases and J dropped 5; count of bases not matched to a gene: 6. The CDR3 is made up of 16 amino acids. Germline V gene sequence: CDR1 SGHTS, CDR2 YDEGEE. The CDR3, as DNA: TGTGCCAGCAGCTTGGGTCTAGCGGGACTAAACAATGAGCAGTTCTTC. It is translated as CASSLGLAGLNNEQFF.

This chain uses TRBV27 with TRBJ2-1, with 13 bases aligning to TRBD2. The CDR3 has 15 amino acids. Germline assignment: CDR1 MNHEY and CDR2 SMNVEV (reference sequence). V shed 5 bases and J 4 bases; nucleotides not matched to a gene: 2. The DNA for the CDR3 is TGTGCCAGCAGTCAGACTAGCGGGAGGTACAATGAGCAGTTCTTC. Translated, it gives CASSQTSGRYNEQFF.

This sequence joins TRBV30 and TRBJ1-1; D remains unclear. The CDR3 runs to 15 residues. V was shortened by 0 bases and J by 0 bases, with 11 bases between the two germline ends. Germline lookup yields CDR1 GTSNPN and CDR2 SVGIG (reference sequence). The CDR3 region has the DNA TGTGCCTGGAGTGTACGAGGCAGAATGAACACTGAAGCTTTCTTT. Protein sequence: CAWSVRGRMNTEAFF. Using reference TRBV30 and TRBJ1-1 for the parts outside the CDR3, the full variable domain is SQTIHQWPATLVQPVGSPLSLECTVEGTSNPNLYWYRQAAGRGLQLLFYSVGIGQISSEVPQNLSASRPQDRQFILSSKKLLLSDSGFYLCAWSVRGRMNTEAFFGQGTRLTVV.

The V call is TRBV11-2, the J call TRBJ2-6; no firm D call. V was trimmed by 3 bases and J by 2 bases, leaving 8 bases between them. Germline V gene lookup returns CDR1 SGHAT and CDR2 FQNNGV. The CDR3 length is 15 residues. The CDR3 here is CASSFPQAGANVLTF. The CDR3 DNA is TGTGCCAGCAGCTTCCCCCAGGCTGGGGCCAACGTCCTGACTTTC.

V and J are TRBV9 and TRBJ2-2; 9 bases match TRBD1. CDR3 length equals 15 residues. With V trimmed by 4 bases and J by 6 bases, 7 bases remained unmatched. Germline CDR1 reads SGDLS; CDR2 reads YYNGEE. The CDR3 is CASSQDRGGSGELFF. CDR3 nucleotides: TGTGCCAGCAGCCAGGACAGGGGAGGCTCCGGGGAGCTGTTTTTT.

CDR3 in amino acids: CASSPPGANTEAFF. CDR3 bases: TGTGCCAGCAGCCCTCCGGGAGCGAACACTGAAGCTTTCTTT. The chain uses TRBV7-2 and TRBJ1-1; D gene ambiguous. Germline lookup yields CDR1 SGHTA and CDR2 FQGNSA. V shed 5 bases and J shed 1 base, with 11 bases lying between them. The CDR3 loop spans 14 amino acids.

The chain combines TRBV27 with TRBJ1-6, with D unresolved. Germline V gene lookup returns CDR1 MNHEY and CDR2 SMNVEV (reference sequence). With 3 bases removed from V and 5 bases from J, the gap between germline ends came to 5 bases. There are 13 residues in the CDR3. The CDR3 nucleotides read TGTGCCAGCAGTTTCGTTGATAATTCACCCCTCCACTTT. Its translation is CASSFVDNSPLHF.

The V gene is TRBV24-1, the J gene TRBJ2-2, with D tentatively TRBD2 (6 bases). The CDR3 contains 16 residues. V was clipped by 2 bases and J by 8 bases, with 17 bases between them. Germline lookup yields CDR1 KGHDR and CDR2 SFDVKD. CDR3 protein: CATSDSNSGLSGELFF. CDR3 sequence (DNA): TGTGCCACCAGTGATTCGAATAGCGGTTTATCGGGGGAGCTGTTTTTT.

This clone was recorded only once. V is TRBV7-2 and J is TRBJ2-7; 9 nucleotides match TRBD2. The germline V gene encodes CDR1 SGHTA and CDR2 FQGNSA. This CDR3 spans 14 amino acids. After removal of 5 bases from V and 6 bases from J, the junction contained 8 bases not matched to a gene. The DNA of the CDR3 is TGTGCCAGCAGCCCCACGGGACTAGCAAGCGAGCAGTACTTC. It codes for CASSPTGLASEQYF.

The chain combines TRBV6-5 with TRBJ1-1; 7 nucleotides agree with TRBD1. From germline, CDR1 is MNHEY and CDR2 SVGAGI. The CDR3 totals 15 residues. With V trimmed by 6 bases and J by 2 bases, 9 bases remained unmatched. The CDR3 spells CASSSEGQLNTEAFF. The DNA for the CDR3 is TGTGCCAGCAGCAGCGAGGGACAGCTAAACACTGAAGCTTTCTTT.

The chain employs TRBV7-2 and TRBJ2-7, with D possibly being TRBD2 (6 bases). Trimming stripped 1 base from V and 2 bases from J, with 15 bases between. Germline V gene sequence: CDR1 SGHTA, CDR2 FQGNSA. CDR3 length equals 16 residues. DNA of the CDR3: TGTGCCAGCAGCTTAGGTGGTAGCGGCCATCCCTACGAGCAGTACTTC. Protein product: CASSLGGSGHPYEQYF.

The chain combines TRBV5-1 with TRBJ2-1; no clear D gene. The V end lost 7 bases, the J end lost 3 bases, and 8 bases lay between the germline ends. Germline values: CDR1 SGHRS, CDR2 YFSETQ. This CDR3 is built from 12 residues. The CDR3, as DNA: TGCGCCAGCCGACTCAGCTACAATGAGCAGTTCTTC. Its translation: CASRLSYNEQFF.

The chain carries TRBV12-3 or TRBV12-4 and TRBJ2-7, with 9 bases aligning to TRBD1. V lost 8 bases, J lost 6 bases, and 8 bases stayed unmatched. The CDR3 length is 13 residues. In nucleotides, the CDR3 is TGTGCCAGCGGAGAGACAGGGGGAATCGAGCAGTACTTC. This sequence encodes CASGETGGIEQYF.

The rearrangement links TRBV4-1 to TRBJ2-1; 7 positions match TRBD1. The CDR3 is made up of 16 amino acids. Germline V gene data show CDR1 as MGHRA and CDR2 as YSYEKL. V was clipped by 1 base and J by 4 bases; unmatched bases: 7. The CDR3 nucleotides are TGCGCCAGCAGCCAAGGAGGGGGCCGGAATTACAATGAGCAGTTCTTC. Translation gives CASSQGGGRNYNEQFF.

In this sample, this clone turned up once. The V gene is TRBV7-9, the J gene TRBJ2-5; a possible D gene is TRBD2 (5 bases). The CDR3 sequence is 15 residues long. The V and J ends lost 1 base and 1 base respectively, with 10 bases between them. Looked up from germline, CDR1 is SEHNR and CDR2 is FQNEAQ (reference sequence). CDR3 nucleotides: TGTGCCAGCAGCTTAGGGCGAGCGGTCCAAGAGACCCAGTACTTC. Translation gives CASSLGRAVQETQYF. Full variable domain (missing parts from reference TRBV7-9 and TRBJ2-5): DTGVSQNPRHKITKRGQNVTFRCDPISEHNRLYWYRQTLGQGPEFLTYFQNEAQLEKSRLLSDRFSAERPKGSFSTLEIQRTEQGDSAMYLCASSLGRAVQETQYFGPGTRLLVL.

CDR3 DNA: TGTGCCACCAGTGAAGCGGGAGACCTCTACAATGAGCAGTTCTTC. It translates to CATSEAGDLYNEQFF. The chain carries TRBV24-1 and TRBJ2-1; 8 bases map to TRBD2. This CDR3 has 15 amino acids. With 4 bases clipped from V and 3 bases from J, the junction kept 4 bases outside the gene matches. Germline CDR1 and CDR2: KGHDR and SFDVKD.

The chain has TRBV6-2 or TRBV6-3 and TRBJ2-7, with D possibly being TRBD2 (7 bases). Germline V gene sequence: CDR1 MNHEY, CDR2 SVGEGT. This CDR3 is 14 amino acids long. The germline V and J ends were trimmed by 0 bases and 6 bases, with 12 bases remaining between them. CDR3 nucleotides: TGTGCCAGCAGTTACTCAACAGGGAGGGTCGAGCAGTACTTC. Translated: CASSYSTGRVEQYF.

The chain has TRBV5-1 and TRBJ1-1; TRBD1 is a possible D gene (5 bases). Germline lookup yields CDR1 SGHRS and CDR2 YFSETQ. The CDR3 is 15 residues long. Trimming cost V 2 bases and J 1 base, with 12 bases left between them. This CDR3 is CASSLGRVGNTEAFF. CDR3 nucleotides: TGCGCCAGCAGCTTAGGCAGGGTTGGGAACACTGAAGCTTTCTTT.

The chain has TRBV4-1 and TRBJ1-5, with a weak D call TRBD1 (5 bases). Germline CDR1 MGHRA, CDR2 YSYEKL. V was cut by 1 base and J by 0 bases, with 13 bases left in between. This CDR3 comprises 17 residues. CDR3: CASSQGDRQDSNQPQHF. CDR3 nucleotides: TGCGCCAGCAGCCAAGGTGACAGACAAGATAGCAATCAGCCCCAGCATTTT.

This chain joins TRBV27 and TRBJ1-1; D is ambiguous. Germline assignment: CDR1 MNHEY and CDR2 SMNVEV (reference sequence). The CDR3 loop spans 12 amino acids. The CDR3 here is CLSIGVGTEAFF. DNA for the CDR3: TGTCTATCGATCGGGGTCGGGACTGAAGCTTTCTTT.